This TCR beta chain was obtained from a study of breast tumors, draining lymph nodes, adjacent tissues. This clonotype showed up just a few times. Antigen specificity is unknown. Germline CDR1 SGDLS, CDR2 YYNGEE. J was trimmed by 4 bases and V by 0 bases; bases with no gene match: 4. The CDR3 is 16 amino acids. Study-wide results and limits: Findings are consistent with lymph node origin and intratumoral expansion of most tumor T cells. Tumor TCR diversity was below lymph nodes but above nontumor tissue.

MiXCR, applied by TCRdb to the multiplex PCR reads, yields one record per CDR3 protein. The sample holds about 22,000 distinct CDR3 sequences, roughly 60% seen once. The chain links TRBV9 to TRBJ2-3; 11 nucleotides align to TRBD2. This sequence originates from a female donor with breast cancer. Some clones in this sample may be carry-over from other donors' samples. Sequenced input: tumor-adjacent breast tissue. CDR3 sequence reads: CASSVGSGRASDTQYF. The DNA for the CDR3 is TGTGCCAGCAGCGTAGGTAGCGGGAGGGCCTCAGATACGCAGTATTTT.